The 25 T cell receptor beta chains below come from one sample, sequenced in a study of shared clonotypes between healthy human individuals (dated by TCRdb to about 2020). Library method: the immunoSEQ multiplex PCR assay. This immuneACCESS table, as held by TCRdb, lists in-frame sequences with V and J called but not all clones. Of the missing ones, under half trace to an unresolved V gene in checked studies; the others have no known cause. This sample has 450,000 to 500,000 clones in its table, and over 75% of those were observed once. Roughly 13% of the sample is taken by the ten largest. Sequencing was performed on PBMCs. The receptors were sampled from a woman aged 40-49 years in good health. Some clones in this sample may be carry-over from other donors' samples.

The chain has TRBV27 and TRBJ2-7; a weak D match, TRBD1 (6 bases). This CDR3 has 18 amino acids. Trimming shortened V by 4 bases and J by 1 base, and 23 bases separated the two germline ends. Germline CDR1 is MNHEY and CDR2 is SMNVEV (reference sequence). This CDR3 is CASSSRPHQLGQSYEQYF. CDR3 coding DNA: TGTGCCAGCAGTTCACGGCCCCACCAACTCGGACAGTCCTACGAGCAGTACTTC.

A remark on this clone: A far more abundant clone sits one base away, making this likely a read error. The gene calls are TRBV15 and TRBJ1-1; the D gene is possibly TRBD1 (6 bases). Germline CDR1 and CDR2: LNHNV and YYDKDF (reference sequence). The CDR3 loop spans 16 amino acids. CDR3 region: CATSRGPGTPNTKAFF. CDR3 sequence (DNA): TGTGCCACCAGCAGAGGCCCTGGGACACCGAACACTAAAGCTTTCTTT. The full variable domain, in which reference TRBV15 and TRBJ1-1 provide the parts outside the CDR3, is DAMVIQNPRYQVTQFGKPVTLSCSQTLNHNVMYWYQQKSSQAPKLLFHYYDKDFNNEADTPDNFQSRRPNTSFCFLDIRSPGLGDTAMYLCATSRGPGTPNTKAFFGQGTRLTVV.

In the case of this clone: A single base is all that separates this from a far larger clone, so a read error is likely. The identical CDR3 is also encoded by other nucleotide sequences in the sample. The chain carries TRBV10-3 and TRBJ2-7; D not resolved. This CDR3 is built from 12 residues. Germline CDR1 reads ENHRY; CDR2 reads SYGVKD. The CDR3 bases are TGTGCTATCAGTGCCGGATCCTACGAGCAGTACTTC. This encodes CAISAGSYEQYF.

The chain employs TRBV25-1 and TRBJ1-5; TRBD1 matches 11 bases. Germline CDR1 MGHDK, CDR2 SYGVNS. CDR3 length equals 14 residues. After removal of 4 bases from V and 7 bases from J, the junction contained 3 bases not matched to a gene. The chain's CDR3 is CASSGTGGQQPQHF. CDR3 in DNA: TGTGCCAGCAGTGGGACAGGGGGCCAACAGCCCCAGCATTTT.

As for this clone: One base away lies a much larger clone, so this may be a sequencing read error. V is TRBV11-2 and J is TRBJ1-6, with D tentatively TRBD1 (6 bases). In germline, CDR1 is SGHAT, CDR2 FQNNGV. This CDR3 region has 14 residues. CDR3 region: CVSSFYRENSPLHF. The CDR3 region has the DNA TGTGTCAGCAGCTTCTACAGGGAGAATTCACCCCTCCACTTT.

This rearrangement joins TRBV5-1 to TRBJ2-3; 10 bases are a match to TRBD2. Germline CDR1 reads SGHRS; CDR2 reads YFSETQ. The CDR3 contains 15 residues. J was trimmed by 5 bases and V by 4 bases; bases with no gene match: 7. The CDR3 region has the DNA TGCGCCAGCAGCCCTAGCGGGAGTGGCGGAGATACGCAGTATTTT. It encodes CASSPSGSGGDTQYF.

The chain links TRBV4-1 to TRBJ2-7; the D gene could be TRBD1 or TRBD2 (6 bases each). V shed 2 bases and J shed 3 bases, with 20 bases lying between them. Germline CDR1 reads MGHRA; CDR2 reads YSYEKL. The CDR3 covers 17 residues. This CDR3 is CASSQSGGGGGIYEQYF. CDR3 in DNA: TGCGCCAGCAGCCAATCCGGGGGCGGCGGAGGAATCTACGAGCAGTACTTC.

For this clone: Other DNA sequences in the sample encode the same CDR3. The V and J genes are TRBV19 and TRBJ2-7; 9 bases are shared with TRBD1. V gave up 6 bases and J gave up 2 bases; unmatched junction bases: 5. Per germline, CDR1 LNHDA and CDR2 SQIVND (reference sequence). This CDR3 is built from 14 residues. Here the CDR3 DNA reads TGTGCCAGTAGCCTGGGACAGGGCCCCTACGAGCAGTACTTC. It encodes CASSLGQGPYEQYF.

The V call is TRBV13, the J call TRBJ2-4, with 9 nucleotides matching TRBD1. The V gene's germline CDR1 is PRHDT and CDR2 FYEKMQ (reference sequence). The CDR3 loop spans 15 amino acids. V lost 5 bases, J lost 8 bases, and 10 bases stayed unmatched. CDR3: CASSRRDRDRDIQYF. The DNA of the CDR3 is TGTGCCAGCAGCCGGCGAGACCGGGACAGGGACATTCAGTACTTC.

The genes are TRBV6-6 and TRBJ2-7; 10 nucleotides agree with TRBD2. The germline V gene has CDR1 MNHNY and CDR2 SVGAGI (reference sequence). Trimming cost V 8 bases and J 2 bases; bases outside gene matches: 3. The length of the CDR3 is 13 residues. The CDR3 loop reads CASGTSETYEQYF. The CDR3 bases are TGTGCCAGCGGGACTAGCGAAACCTACGAGCAGTACTTC.

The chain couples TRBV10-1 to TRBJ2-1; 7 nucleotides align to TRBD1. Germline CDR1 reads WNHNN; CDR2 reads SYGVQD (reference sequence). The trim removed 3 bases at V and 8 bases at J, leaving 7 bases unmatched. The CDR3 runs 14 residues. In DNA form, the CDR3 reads TGCGCCAGCAGTGACGGGGCAGGGGGATATGAGCAGTTCTTC. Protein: CASSDGAGGYEQFF.

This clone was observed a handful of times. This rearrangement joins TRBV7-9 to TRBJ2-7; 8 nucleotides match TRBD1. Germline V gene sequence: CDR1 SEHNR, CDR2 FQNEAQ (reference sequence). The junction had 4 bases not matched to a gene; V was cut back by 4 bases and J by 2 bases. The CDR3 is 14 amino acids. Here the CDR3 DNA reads TGTGCCAGCAGCTGGAACAGGGGGACCTACGAGCAGTACTTC. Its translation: CASSWNRGTYEQYF.

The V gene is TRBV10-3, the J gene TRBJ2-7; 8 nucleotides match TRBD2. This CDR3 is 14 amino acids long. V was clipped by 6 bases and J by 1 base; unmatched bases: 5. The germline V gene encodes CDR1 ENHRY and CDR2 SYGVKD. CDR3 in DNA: TGTGCCATCAGGCCTAGCGGGCCTTCCTACGAGCAGTACTTC. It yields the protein CAIRPSGPSYEQYF.

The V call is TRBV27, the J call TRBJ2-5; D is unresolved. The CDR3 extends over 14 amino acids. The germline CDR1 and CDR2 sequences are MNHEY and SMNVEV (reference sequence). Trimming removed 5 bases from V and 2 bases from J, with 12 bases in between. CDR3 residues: CASSPWVSQETQYF. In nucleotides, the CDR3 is TGTGCCAGCAGTCCCTGGGTCAGTCAAGAGACCCAGTACTTC.

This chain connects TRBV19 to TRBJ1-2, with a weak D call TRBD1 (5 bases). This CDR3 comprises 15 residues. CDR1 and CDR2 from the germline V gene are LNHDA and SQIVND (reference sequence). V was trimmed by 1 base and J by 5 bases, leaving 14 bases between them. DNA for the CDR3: TGTGCCAGTAGTATAGCCCTACAGGATCTGTATGGCTACACCTTC. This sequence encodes CASSIALQDLYGYTF.

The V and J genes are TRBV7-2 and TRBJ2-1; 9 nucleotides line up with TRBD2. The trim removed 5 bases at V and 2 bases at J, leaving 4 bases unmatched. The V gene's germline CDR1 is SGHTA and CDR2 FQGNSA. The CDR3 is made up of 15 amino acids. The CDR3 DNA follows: TGTGCCAGCAGCCCGACTAGCGGTCCCTACAATGAGCAGTTCTTC. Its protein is CASSPTSGPYNEQFF.

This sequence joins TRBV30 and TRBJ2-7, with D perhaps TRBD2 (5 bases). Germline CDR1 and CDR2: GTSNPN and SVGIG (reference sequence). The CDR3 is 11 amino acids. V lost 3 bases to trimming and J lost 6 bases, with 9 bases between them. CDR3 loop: CAWRLVSEQYF. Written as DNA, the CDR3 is TGTGCCTGGAGACTAGTTAGCGAGCAGTACTTC.

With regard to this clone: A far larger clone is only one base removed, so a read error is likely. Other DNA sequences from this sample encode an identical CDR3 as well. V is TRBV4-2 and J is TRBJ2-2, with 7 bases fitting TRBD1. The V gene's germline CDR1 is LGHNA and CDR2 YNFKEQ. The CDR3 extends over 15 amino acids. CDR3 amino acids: CASSQGGTVTGELFF. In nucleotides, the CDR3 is TGTGCCAGCAGCCAAGGGGGGACAGTCACCGGGGAGCTGTTCTTT.

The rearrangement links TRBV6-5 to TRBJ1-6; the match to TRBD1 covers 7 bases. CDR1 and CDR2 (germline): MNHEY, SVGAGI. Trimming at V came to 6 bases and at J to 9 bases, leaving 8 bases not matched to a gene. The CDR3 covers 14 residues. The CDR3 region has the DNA TGTGCCAGCAGCGCGGGGACAGAGCCTTCACCCCTCCACTTT. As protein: CASSAGTEPSPLHF.

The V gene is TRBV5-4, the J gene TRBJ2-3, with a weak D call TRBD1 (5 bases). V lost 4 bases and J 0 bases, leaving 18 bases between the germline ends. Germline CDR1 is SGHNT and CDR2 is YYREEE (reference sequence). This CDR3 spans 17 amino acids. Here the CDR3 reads CASSLDTLSSSTDTQYF. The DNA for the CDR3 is TGTGCCAGCAGCCTGGACACGTTATCATCTAGCACAGATACGCAGTATTTT.

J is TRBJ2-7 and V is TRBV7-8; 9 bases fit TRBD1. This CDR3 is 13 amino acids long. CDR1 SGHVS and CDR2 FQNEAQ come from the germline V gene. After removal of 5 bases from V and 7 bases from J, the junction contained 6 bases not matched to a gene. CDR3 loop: CASSQTGQGEQYF. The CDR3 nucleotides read TGTGCCAGCAGCCAAACCGGACAGGGGGAGCAGTACTTC. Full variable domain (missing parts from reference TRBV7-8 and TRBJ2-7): GAGVSQSPRYKVAKRGQDVALRCDPISGHVSLFWYQQALGQGPEFLTYFQNEAQLDKSGLPSDRFFAERPEGSVSTLKIQRTQQEDSAVYLCASSQTGQGEQYFGPGTRLTVT.

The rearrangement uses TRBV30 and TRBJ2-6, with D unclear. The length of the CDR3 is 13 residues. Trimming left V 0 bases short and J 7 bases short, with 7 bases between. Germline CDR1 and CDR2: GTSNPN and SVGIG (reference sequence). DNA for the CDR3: TGTGCCTGGAGTGTACAACTAGCCAACGTCCTGACTTTC. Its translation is CAWSVQLANVLTF.

The CDR3 region has the DNA TGCGCCAGCAGCCAAGATCTGAGGGCTGGCGGGAGAACCTACGAGCAGTACTTC. Protein: CASSQDLRAGGRTYEQYF. This rearrangement joins TRBV4-3 to TRBJ2-7; 7 positions agree with TRBD2. The CDR3 totals 18 residues. The V gene's germline CDR1 is LGHNA and CDR2 YSLEER. After removal of 0 bases from V and 2 bases from J, the junction contained 13 bases not matched to a gene.

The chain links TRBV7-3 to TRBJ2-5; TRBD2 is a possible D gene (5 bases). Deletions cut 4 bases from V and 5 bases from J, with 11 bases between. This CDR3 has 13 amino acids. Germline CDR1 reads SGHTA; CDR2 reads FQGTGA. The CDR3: CASSSNRGETQYF. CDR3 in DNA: TGTGCCAGCAGCTCTAATAGAGGGGAGACCCAGTACTTC.

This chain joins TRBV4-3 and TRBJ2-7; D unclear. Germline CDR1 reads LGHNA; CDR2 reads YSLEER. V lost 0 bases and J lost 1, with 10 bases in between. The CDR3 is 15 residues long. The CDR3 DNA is TGCGCCAGCAGCCAAGATTGGGTCAGTTCCTACGAGCAGTACTTC. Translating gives CASSQDWVSSYEQYF.